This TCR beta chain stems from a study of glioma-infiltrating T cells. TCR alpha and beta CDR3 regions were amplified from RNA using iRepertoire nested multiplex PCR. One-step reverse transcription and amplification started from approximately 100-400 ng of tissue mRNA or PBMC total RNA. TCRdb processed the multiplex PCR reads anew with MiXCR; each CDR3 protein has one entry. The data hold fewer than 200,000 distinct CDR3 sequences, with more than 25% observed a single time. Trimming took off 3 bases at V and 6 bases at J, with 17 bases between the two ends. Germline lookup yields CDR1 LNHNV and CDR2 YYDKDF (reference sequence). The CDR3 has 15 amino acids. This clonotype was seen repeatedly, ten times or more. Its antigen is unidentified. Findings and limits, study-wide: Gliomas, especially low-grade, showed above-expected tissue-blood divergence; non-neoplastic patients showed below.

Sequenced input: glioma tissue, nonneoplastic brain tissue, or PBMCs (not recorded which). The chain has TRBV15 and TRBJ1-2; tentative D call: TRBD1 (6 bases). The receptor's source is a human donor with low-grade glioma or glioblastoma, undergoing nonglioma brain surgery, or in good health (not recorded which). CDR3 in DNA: TGTGCCACCAGCAGGGATCTAGAACAGGGCCATGGCTACACCTTC. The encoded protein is CATSRDLEQGHGYTF.